Below, one TCR beta chain is given with its context. Ineligible for inclusion were patients with other autoimmune diseases, uncontrolled infections, pregnancy or lactation. These data belong to a study of Graves' ophthalmopathy and Graves' hyperthyroidism. Amplified TCR beta CDR3 regions were obtained using RNA transcripts as template. The first round was an RT-PCR with HTBI primers, and the second round was a multiplex PCR. TCRdb analysed the multiplex PCR reads with MiXCR anew, one entry per CDR3 protein. The sample shows under 800,000 distinct CDR3 sequences, around a fifth of them seen only once. Germline lookup yields CDR1 SGHRS and CDR2 YFSETQ. V trimming: 4 bases; J trimming: 8 bases; junction bases outside the gene matches: 6. The CDR3 is 13 amino acids.

The TCR comes from a woman between 18 and 29 years old with stable Graves' hyperthyroidism. Some clones in this sample may be carry-over from other donors' samples. The chain combines TRBV5-1 with TRBJ2-4; 7 bases align to TRBD2. The sequencing sample was made of peripheral blood. CDR3 loop: CASSRLAADIQYF. Written as DNA, the CDR3 is TGCGCCAGCAGCCGACTAGCTGCGGACATTCAGTACTTC.